The entry below gives a single T cell receptor (beta chain) sequence along with its context. This sample is part of a study of blood T cell repertoires in COVID-19. Study summary: Nucleic acid was either cDNA or gDNA, and it came from T cells, B-cell-depleted T cells, or PBMCs.

From germline, CDR1 is SGHRS and CDR2 YFSETQ. The junction had 12 bases not matched to a gene; V was cut back by 2 bases and J by 7 bases. The CDR3 has 16 amino acids. Profiled with immunoSEQ multiplex PCR; TCRdb holds only in-frame clones, not every one. The repertoire includes tens of thousands of clones, around 75% of them detected once, and more than 6% sits in the top ten. The chain is built from TRBV5-1 and TRBJ1-2, with 9 bases fitting TRBD1. Sequenced material: peripheral blood. The source of this sequence is a man aged 65 to 85 with COVID-19, enrolled during active disease. CDR3 coding DNA: TGCGCCAGCAGCTTATCGCCCCCGGACAGGGGCTTTGGCTACACCTTC. Translating gives CASSLSPPDRGFGYTF.